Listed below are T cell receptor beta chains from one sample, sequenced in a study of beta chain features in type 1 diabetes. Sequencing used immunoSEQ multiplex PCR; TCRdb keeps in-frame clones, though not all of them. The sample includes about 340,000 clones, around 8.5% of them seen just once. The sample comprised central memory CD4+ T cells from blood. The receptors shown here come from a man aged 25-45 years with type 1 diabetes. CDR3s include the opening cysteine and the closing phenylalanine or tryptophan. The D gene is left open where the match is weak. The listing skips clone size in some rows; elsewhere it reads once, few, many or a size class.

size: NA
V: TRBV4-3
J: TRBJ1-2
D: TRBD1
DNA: TGCGCCAGCAGCCAAGGGGGGACAGGGAATTCTTATGGCTACACCTTC
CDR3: CASSQGGTGNSYGYTF

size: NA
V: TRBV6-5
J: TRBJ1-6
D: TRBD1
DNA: TGTGCCAGCACCAGGGGACAGGGGAATTCACCCCTCCACTTT
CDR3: CASTRGQGNSPLHF

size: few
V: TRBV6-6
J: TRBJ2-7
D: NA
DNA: TGTGCCAGCAGAGACGGGACTCAGGGGGGTCTGTACTTC
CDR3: CASRDGTQGGLYF

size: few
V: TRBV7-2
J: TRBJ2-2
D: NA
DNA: TGTGCCAGCAGTCCGGGACAAAACACCGGGGAGCTGTTTTTT
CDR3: CASSPGQNTGELFF

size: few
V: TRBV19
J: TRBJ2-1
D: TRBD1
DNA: TGTGCCAGTAGTGCTCCGGGACAGGGCCGTTACGAGCAGTTCTTC
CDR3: CASSAPGQGRYEQFF

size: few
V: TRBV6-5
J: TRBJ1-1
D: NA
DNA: TGTGCCAGCAGTTACTCGGACTTGGGGGGGGTTGAAGCTTTCTTT
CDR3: CASSYSDLGGVEAFF

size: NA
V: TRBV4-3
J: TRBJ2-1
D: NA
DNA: TGCGCCAGCAGCCAAGATTTTCGGGGTTACAATGAGCAGTTCTTC
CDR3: CASSQDFRGYNEQFF

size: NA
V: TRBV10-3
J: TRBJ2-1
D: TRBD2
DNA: TGTGCCATCAGTGAATCCGGGCTAGCGGGGAATACCTACAATGAGCAGTTCTTC
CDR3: CAISESGLAGNTYNEQFF

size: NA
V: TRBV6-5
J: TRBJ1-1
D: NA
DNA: TGTGCCAGCAGTTTACAAGTTGAAGCTTTCTTT
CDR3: CASSLQVEAFF

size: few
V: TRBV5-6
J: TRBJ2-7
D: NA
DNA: TGTGCCAGCAGCTCGTACTACGAGCAGTACTTC
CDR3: CASSSYYEQYF

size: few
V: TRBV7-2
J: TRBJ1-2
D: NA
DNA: TGTGCCAGCAGCCCCCGACAAGACTATGGCTACACCTTC
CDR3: CASSPRQDYGYTF

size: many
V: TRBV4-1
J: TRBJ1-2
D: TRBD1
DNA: TGCGCCAGCAGCCAAGGGGGACAGGAATATGGCTACACCTTC
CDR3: CASSQGGQEYGYTF

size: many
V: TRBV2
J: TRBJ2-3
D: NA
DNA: TGTGCCAGCAGAGCGACAGCAGATACGCAGTATTTT
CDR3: CASRATADTQYF

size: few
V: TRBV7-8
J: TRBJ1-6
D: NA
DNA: TGTGCCAGCAGCTTAGCTCGGCAGGGGTATTATTCACCCCTCCACTTT
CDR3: CASSLARQGYYSPLHF

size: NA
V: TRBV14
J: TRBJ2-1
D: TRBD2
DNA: TGTGCCAGCAGTCTGGCTAGCGGGGGCCCTAGCTCCTACAATGAGCAGTTCTTC
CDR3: CASSLASGGPSSYNEQFF

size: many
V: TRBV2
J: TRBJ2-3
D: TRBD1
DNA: TGTGCCAGCAGGGACAGGCCCACAGATACGCAGTATTTT
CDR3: CASRDRPTDTQYF

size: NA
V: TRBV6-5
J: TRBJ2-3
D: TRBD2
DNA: TGTGCCAGCGAACCGTTGGGAGGGGATACGCAGTATTTT
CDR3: CASEPLGGDTQYF

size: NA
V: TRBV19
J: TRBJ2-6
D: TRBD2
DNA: TGTGCCAGTAGTATGTCGGCGCTAGCGGGGGGAATTGGCTCTGGGGCCAACGTCCTGACTTTC
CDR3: CASSMSALAGGIGSGANVLTF

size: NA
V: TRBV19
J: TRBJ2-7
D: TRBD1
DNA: TGTGCCAGTGTCGGACAGGGGGCGCTGGGTGAGCAGTACTTC
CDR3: CASVGQGALGEQYF

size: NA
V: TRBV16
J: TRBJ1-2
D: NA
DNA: TGTGCCAGCAGCCCCCAAGACGGGAGCTACACCTTC
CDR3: CASSPQDGSYTF

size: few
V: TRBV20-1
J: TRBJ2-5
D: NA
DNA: TGCAGTGCTAGAGTAAAAGAGACCCAGTACTTC
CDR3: CSARVKETQYF

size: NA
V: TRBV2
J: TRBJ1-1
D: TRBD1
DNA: TGTGCCAGCAGAGATGACAGGGCGAACACTGAAGCTTTCTTT
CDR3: CASRDDRANTEAFF

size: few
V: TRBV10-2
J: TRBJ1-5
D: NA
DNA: TGCGCCAGCAGTGACAGGGTCAATCAGCCCCAGCATTTT
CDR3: CASSDRVNQPQHF

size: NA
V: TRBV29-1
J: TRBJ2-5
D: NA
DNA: TGCAGCGTTGCCGCGGGTCGGGGGCAAGAGACCCAGTACTTC
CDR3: CSVAAGRGQETQYF

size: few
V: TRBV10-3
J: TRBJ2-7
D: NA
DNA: TGTGCCATCAGTGAGTCGAGAGGGAGTGGGGACGAGCAGTACTTC
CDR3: CAISESRGSGDEQYF

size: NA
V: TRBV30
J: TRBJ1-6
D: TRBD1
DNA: TGTGCCTGGGCAGGACAGGGAGGTTCACCCCTCCACTTT
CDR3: CAWAGQGGSPLHF

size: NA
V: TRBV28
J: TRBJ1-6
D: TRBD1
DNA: TGTGCCAGCAGTTTAGGGGGACAGGTTACTTCACCCCTCCACTTT
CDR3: CASSLGGQVTSPLHF

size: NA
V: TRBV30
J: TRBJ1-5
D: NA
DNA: TGTGCCTGGAGTGTAACCGGCAATCAGCCCCAGCATTTT
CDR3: CAWSVTGNQPQHF

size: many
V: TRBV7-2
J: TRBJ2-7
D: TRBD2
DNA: TGTGCCAGCAGCCCGAGCGGGGGCGAGCAGTACTTC
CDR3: CASSPSGGEQYF

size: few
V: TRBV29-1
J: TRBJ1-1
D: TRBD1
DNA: TGCAGCGTTGCACAGGGGGCGGGGAACACTGAAGCTTTCTTT
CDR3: CSVAQGAGNTEAFF

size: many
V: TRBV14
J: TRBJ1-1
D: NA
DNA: TGTGCCAGCAGTCGGAAGGCTGAAGCTTTCTTT
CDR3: CASSRKAEAFF

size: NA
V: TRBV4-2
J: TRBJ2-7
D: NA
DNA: TGTGCCAGCAGCCAAGATTGGGTCTCCTACGAGCAGTACTTC
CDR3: CASSQDWVSYEQYF

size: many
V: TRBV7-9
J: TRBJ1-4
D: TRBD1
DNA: TGTGCCAGCAGGACGGACAGGGTTAATGAAAAACTGTTTTTT
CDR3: CASRTDRVNEKLFF